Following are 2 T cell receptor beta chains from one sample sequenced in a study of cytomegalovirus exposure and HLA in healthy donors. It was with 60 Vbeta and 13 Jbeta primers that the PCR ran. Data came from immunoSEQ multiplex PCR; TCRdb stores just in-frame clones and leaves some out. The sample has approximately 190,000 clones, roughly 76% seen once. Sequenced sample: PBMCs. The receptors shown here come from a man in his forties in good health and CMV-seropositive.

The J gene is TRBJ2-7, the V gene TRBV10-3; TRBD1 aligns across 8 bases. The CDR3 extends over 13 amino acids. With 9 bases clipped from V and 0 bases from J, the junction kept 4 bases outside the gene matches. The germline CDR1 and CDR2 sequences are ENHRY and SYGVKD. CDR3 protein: CAIRTGSSYEQYF. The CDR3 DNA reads TGTGCCATTCGGACAGGGAGCTCCTACGAGCAGTACTTC.

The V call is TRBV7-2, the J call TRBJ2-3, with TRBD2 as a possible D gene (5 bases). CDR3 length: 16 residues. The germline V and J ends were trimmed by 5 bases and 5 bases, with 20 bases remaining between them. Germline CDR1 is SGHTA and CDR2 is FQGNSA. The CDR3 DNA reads TGTGCCAGCAGCCCAAGCTGGGCAGGTGCGGGAGATACGCAGTATTTT. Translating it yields CASSPSWAGAGDTQYF. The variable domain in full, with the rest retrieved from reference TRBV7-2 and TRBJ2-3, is GAGVSQSPSNKVTEKGKDVELRCDPISGHTALYWYRQSLGQGLEFLIYFQGNSAPDKSGLPSDRFSAERTGGSVSTLTIQRTQQEDSAVYLCASSPSWAGAGDTQYFGPGTRLTVL.